These 32 T cell receptor beta chains were sequenced from one sample in a study of CD8+ T cells in alopecia areata. TCR sequencing used cDNA made by reverse transcription of extracted RNA. Measured with immunoSEQ multiplex PCR; TCRdb has only the in-frame clones, and not every one. Sampling found 90,000 to 130,000 clones, none seen once. The sequenced sample consisted of lesional skin. The receptors were sampled from a C3H/HeJ mouse with alopecia areata. The strain bears MHC haplotype H2-k.

A word on this clone: Gene names refer to mouse genes. The observed sequence ends 4 residues before the CDR3 terminus, with the missing tail filled in from the germline J gene. The chain is built from TRBV17 and TRBJ2-4; tentative D call: TRBD1 (5 bases). CDR1 and CDR2 (germline): MNHDT, YYDKIL. Deletions cut 0 bases from V and 2 bases from J, with 9 bases between. This CDR3 has 15 amino acids. Here the CDR3 reads CASSRDPTDQNTLYF. CDR3 DNA, as far as it was read: TGTGCTAGCAGTAGAGATCCGACAGATCAAAAC.

This clone was observed a few times. Genes here carry mouse names. The read stops 4 residues short of the end of the CDR3; the missing end is completed from the germline J gene. The chain couples TRBV13-2 to TRBJ2-3, with TRBD2 identical over 8 bases. J was trimmed by 3 bases and V by 2 bases; bases with no gene match: 2. Germline lookup yields CDR1 NNHNN and CDR2 SYGAGS (reference sequence). CDR3 length equals 14 residues. The CDR3 loop reads CASGELGAAETLYF. CDR3 DNA, as far as it was read: TGTGCCAGCGGTGAACTGGGGGCGGCAGAA.

About this clone: Mouse germline and gene names are used. Sequencing ends 4 residues short of the CDR3 end; the germline J gene provides the rest. The chain joins TRBV19 to TRBJ2-4, with D perhaps matching TRBD1 (6 bases). Germline CDR1 FNHDT, CDR2 SITEND (reference sequence). CDR3 length equals 14 residues. CDR3 protein: CASSIFRGENTLYF. The covered CDR3 bases are TGTGCCAGCAGTATATTCAGGGGTGAAAAC.

As regards this clone: Germline and genes here are mouse. The CDR3 goes on 4 residues after the read ends, and that part is filled in from the germline J gene. The rearrangement uses TRBV13-3 and TRBJ1-1, with 10 bases matching TRBD1. The CDR3 sequence is 14 residues long. CDR1 is NNHDY and CDR2 is SYVADS in the germline V gene. This CDR3 reads CASSGGQGRTEVFF. The DNA read from the CDR3 is TGTGCCAGCAGTGGGGGACAGGGGAGGACA.

Concerning this clone itself: The genes are named according to mouse. With the read ending 4 residues before the CDR3 end, the germline J gene is used to fill in that end. The rearrangement links TRBV13-3 to TRBJ2-5; 7 nucleotides align to TRBD1. The germline gives CDR1 NNHDY, CDR2 SYVADS. The CDR3 runs 15 residues. The sequenced CDR3 bases are TGTGCCAGCAGTGATGCCGCAGGGGGTAGGGAC. Encoded protein: CASSDAAGGRD. The CDR3 in its entirety is CASSDAAGGRDTQYF.

This clone has more than one count but fewer than ten. Genes and germline are mouse. The CDR3 end falls 4 residues outside the read, so it is completed with the germline J gene. V gene TRBV13-2 combines with J gene TRBJ2-4, with a weak D call TRBD2 (6 bases). Germline CDR1 NNHNN, CDR2 SYGAGS (reference sequence). The CDR3 length is 13 residues. Trimming pared 5 bases from V and 0 bases from J, leaving 7 bases between. CDR3 protein: CASGGGSQNTLYF. The CDR3 bases that were read are TGTGCCAGCGGGGGGGGAAGTCAAAAC.

To note about this clone: The protein given in TCRdb and the translation of the DNA differ at residue 12, and the sequence presented here derives from the DNA. Gene names and germline refer to mouse. The CDR3 protein is CASSDPQGNNSPLYF. Partial CDR3 DNA: TGTGCCAGCAGTGATCCACAGGGGAATAATTCGCCC. The chain has TRBV13-3 and TRBJ1-6; 7 bases agree with TRBD1. The read ends 3 residues before the CDR3 terminus; that terminus is restored from the germline J gene. TRBJ1-6 is labeled an ORF, and its function is uncertain. V lost 1 base, J lost 5 bases, and 3 bases stayed unmatched. Germline CDR1 and CDR2: NNHDY and SYVADS. CDR3 length: 15 amino acids.

Comments on this clone: These gene names are mouse names. Read sequence stops 4 residues before the CDR3 end, and the germline J gene provides the missing end. The chain couples TRBV13-3 to TRBJ2-3; 7 nucleotides align to TRBD1. The CDR3 length is 15 residues. Germline lookup yields CDR1 NNHDY and CDR2 SYVADS. The trim removed 6 bases at V and 2 bases at J, leaving 9 bases unmatched. Partial CDR3 DNA: TGTGCCAGCACCCTGACAGGGAGGTCTGCAGAA. This gives the protein CASTLTGRSAE. The complete CDR3 sequence is CASTLTGRSAETLYF.

Concerning this clone: Gene names are the mouse ones. The missing CDR3 end, 4 residues past where the read stops, is filled in from the germline J gene. V usage is TRBV19 and J usage is TRBJ2-1; D gene unclear. This CDR3 comprises 13 residues. Germline-derived CDR1 and CDR2 are FNHDT and SITEND (reference sequence). The CDR3 sequence: CASSINRGAEQFF. The CDR3 bases that were read are TGTGCCAGCAGTATAAACCGTGGGGCT.

Regarding this clone: Gene names and germline match the mouse. The CDR3 end falls 4 residues outside the read, so it is completed with the germline J gene. The chain links TRBV1 to TRBJ1-4, with D tentatively TRBD1 (5 bases). CDR3 length: 14 amino acids. Germline V gene sequence: CDR1 NSQYPW, CDR2 LRSPGD (reference sequence). V shed 4 bases and J shed 4 bases, with 10 bases lying between them. The CDR3 reads CTCSETASNERLFF. CDR3 DNA (partial): TGCACCTGCAGTGAGACAGCAAGCAACGAA.

This clone was found a few times. Mouse gene names apply. Read coverage stops 4 residues before the CDR3 terminus; the germline J gene supplies the remainder. The chain joins TRBV13-3 to TRBJ2-3; D perhaps matches TRBD2 (8 bases). This CDR3 has 16 residues. Looked up from germline, CDR1 is NNHDY and CDR2 is SYVADS. The V and J ends lost 3 bases and 0 bases respectively, with 14 bases between them. This CDR3 is CASSVRGGASAETLYF. The CDR3 bases that were read are TGTGCCAGCAGTGTCAGGGGGGGGGCTAGTGCAGAA.

This clone was detected only a few times. Gene names denote mouse genes. The sequence runs out 4 residues before the end of the CDR3; the remainder is reconstructed from the germline J gene. V and J are TRBV19 and TRBJ1-1, with 7 bases matching TRBD1. The V and J ends lost 2 bases and 4 bases, in that order; junction bases with no gene match: 5. Germline V gene lookup returns CDR1 FNHDT and CDR2 SITEND (reference sequence). The CDR3 totals 14 residues. The CDR3: CASSIDREGTEVFF. The sequenced part of the CDR3 DNA is TGTGCCAGCAGTATCGACAGGGAGGGCACA.

With respect to this clone: The genes are named according to mouse. Read data end 4 residues before the CDR3 end; the end is taken from the germline J gene. Other DNA sequences in the same sample also yield this CDR3. V is TRBV1 and J is TRBJ2-7; 11 nucleotides align to TRBD2. Germline V CDR1 and CDR2: NSQYPW, LRSPGD (reference sequence). The CDR3 has 15 amino acids. CDR3 region: CTCSARLGGVYEQYF. Partial CDR3 DNA: TGCACCTGCAGTGCAAGACTGGGGGGGGTATAT.

Worth noting for this clone: Translating the DNA gives a protein that differs from the TCRdb entry at residue 12; the protein shown here is that DNA translation. Gene names and germline refer to mouse. From the germline J gene comes the end of the CDR3, since the read stops 3 residues before it. This chain links TRBV1 with TRBJ1-6; 9 nucleotides line up with TRBD1. TRBJ1-6 is given ORF status, its function remaining uncertain. There are 15 residues in the CDR3. Per germline, CDR1 NSQYPW and CDR2 LRSPGD (reference sequence). The J segment lost 9 bases and the V segment lost 3 bases, leaving 6 bases of the junction unmatched. CDR3 in amino acids: CTCSAQGQGSSPLYF. Incomplete CDR3 DNA: TGCACCTGCAGTGCCCAGGGACAGGGAAGTTCGCCC.

This clone turned up a few times. Any gene name here is a mouse gene name. Read data end 4 residues before the CDR3 end; the end is taken from the germline J gene. The rearrangement uses TRBV14 and TRBJ2-5; TRBD1 matches at 9 bases. The length of the CDR3 is 13 residues. From germline, CDR1 is SGHDT and CDR2 FRDEAV. CDR3 bases read: TGTGCCAGCAGTCCCGACAGGGGGGAC. As protein: CASSPDRGD. The complete CDR3 reads CASSPDRGDTQYF.

On this clone itself: The gene symbols are mouse symbols. The CDR3 is cut off 4 residues early in the read; its end comes from the germline J gene. This chain links TRBV13-3 with TRBJ2-5; perhaps TRBD1 as D (5 bases). There are 14 residues in the CDR3. Germline CDR1 is NNHDY and CDR2 is SYVADS. CDR3 amino acids: CASSDALGEDTQYF. The part of the CDR3 DNA that was read is TGTGCCAGCAGTGATGCATTAGGGGAAGAC. Full variable domain (rest looked up from reference TRBV13-3 and TRBJ2-5): EAAVTQSPRSKVAVTGGKVTLSCHQTNNHDYMYWYRQDTGHGLRLIHYSYVADSTEKGDIPDGYKASRPSQENFSLILELASLSQTAVYFCASSDALGEDTQYFGPGTRLLVL.

The table lists this clone with a few counts. Genes and germline are mouse. The CDR3 goes on 4 residues after the read ends, and that part is filled in from the germline J gene. The chain links TRBV17 to TRBJ2-7, with D possibly being TRBD1 (6 bases). This CDR3 spans 13 amino acids. V was trimmed by 6 bases and J by 3 bases, leaving 12 bases between them. Germline values: CDR1 MNHDT, CDR2 YYDKIL. The CDR3 sequence is CASRRDNHYEQYF. The CDR3 DNA, read in part, is TGTGCTAGCAGACGGGACAACCACTAT.

This clone was detected only a few times. Gene and germline names: mouse. The sequenced fragment ends 4 residues before the CDR3 boundary, so the rest is inferred from the germline J gene. The chain links TRBV31 to TRBJ2-3; TRBD2 aligns across 11 bases. CDR3 length: 15 residues. The V and J ends lost 2 bases and 0 bases, in that order; junction bases with no gene match: 1. Germline CDR1 GKSSPN, CDR2 SITVG. The CDR3 loop reads CAWSGTGGSAETLYF. Partial CDR3 DNA: TGTGCCTGGAGTGGGACTGGGGGAAGTGCAGAA.

As for this clone: Mouse gene names apply. The read stops 4 residues short of the end of the CDR3; the missing end is completed from the germline J gene. The chain uses TRBV19 and TRBJ2-7; D gene ambiguous. This CDR3 comprises 12 residues. V lost 1 base, J lost 3 bases, and 5 bases lay in between. CDR1 and CDR2 (germline): FNHDT, SITEND (reference sequence). The CDR3 here is CASSISIYEQYF. The covered CDR3 bases are TGTGCCAGCAGTATATCTATCTAT.

Regarding this clone: Genes here carry mouse names. The read halts 4 residues ahead of the CDR3 end, with the missing end drawn from the germline J gene. The rearrangement uses TRBV13-3 and TRBJ1-1; TRBD1 is a possible D gene (6 bases). The germline V gene encodes CDR1 NNHDY and CDR2 SYVADS. CDR3 length: 12 residues. The CDR3 protein is CASSGGTQEVFF. The sequenced CDR3 bases are TGTGCCAGCAGTGGGGGGACACAA.

As to this clone: Gene names and germline refer to mouse. With the read ending 4 residues before the CDR3 end, the germline J gene is used to fill in that end. The gene calls are TRBV13-1 and TRBJ2-5; 9 bases line up with TRBD1. The ends lost 1 base at V and 3 bases at J; junction bases unmatched: 3. CDR3 length: 15 residues. Germline lookup yields CDR1 NSHNY and CDR2 SYGAGN. The CDR3 is CASSDRGQGQDTQYF. The sequenced CDR3 bases are TGTGCCAGCAGTGATAGGGGACAGGGTCAAGAC.

This clone has more than one count but fewer than ten. Gene names and germline refer to mouse. The sequenced fragment ends 4 residues before the CDR3 boundary, so the rest is inferred from the germline J gene. This sequence joins TRBV14 and TRBJ1-1, with 7 bases identical to TRBD1. Germline CDR1 is SGHDT and CDR2 is FRDEAV. V lost 3 bases to trimming and J lost 1 base; unmatched junction nucleotides: 3. The CDR3 has 14 residues. The part of the CDR3 DNA that was read is TGTGCCAGCAGTTATGCAGGGGGAAACACA. Its protein is CASSYAGGNT. The complete CDR3 protein is CASSYAGGNTEVFF.

A word on this clone: Gene and germline names: mouse. The read gets to within 4 residues of the CDR3 end, and the germline J gene fills in the rest. V and J are TRBV1 and TRBJ2-7; TRBD2 matches at 12 bases. Per germline, CDR1 NSQYPW and CDR2 LRSPGD (reference sequence). V lost 4 bases to trimming and J lost 2 bases; unmatched junction nucleotides: 3. The CDR3 length is 15 residues. Here the CDR3 reads CTCSVGLGGTYEQYF. The part of the CDR3 DNA that was read is TGCACCTGCAGTGTCGGACTGGGGGGGACCTAT.

The sample holds a few counts of this clone. Gene names refer to mouse genes. The read ends 4 residues early relative to the CDR3; the germline J gene fills the gap. The J gene is TRBJ1-1, the V gene TRBV17, with a weak D call TRBD1 (5 bases). Trimming pared 3 bases from V and 1 base from J, leaving 6 bases between. The CDR3 length is 13 residues. Germline lookup yields CDR1 MNHDT and CDR2 YYDKIL. CDR3 in amino acids: CASSSDRNTEVFF. The sequenced part of the CDR3 DNA is TGTGCTAGCAGTAGTGACAGGAACACA. The full variable domain, its missing parts supplied by reference TRBV17 and TRBJ1-1, is DTTVKQNPRYKLARVGKPVNLICSQTMNHDTMYWYQKKPNQAPKLLLFYYDKILNREADTFEKFQSSRPNNSFCSLYIGSAGLEYSAMYLCASSSDRNTEVFFGKGTRLTVV.

With regard to this clone: Gene names follow the mouse nomenclature. The read ends 4 residues early relative to the CDR3; the germline J gene fills the gap. V usage is TRBV19 and J usage is TRBJ1-2; TRBD1 matches 7 bases. CDR3 length: 13 amino acids. The germline V gene encodes CDR1 FNHDT and CDR2 SITEND (reference sequence). V lost 4 bases, J lost 4 bases, and 4 bases stayed unmatched. The DNA read from the CDR3 is TGTGCCAGCAGTTTCAGACAGGGCTCC. Protein: CASSFRQGS. The whole CDR3 is CASSFRQGSDYTF.

This clone was recorded at least ten times. The genes and germline here are from mouse. The sequenced CDR3 bases are TGTGCCAGCGCGACAGGGGGCGCTGGTGCAGAA. It specifies CASATGGAGAE. In full, the CDR3 reads CASATGGAGAETLYF. The chain has TRBV13-3 and TRBJ2-3; 10 bases fit TRBD1. Read data end 4 residues before the CDR3 end; the end is taken from the germline J gene. J lost 1 base, V lost 7 bases, and 6 bases had no gene match. Germline CDR1 is NNHDY and CDR2 is SYVADS. The CDR3 loop spans 15 amino acids.

This clone turned up a few times. Gene names are mouse gene names. The read ends 4 residues before the CDR3 terminus; that terminus is restored from the germline J gene. V gene TRBV31 combines with J gene TRBJ2-7, with 7 bases matching TRBD2. Germline-derived CDR1 and CDR2 are GKSSPN and SITVG. The CDR3 length is 14 residues. The sequenced part of the CDR3 DNA is TGTGCCTGGAGTCTAATAACGGGGGGGTAT. This gives the protein CAWSLITGGY. Given in full, the CDR3 is CAWSLITGGYEQYF.

This clone has a handful of counts. The listed genes are named as in mouse. The read finishes 4 residues shy of the CDR3 end, and the germline J gene is used to complete it. The rearrangement links TRBV13-1 to TRBJ2-1, with 9 bases lining up with TRBD1. Unmatched junction bases numbered 5, after V lost 2 bases and J lost 2 bases. The CDR3 is 16 residues long. CDR1 and CDR2 (germline): NSHNY, SYGAGN. CDR3 sequence: CASSELDRGYYAEQFF. The covered CDR3 bases are TGTGCCAGCAGTGAGCTGGACAGGGGTTACTATGCT.

Only a few counts were recorded for this clone. Mouse gene names apply. The CDR3 goes on 4 residues after the read ends, and that part is filled in from the germline J gene. The chain couples TRBV13-2 to TRBJ2-7; 11 bases are a match to TRBD1. This CDR3 has 16 amino acids. Germline trimming cut 0 bases from V and 1 base from J; bases unmatched to any gene: 3. Germline values: CDR1 NNHNN, CDR2 SYGAGS (reference sequence). The CDR3 bases that were read are TGTGCCAGCGGTGATGTGGGACAGGGGGTTTCCTAT. It yields the protein CASGDVGQGVSY. The CDR3 reads in full as CASGDVGQGVSYEQYF.

Concerning this clone itself: Any gene name here is a mouse gene name. The CDR3 is cut off 4 residues early in the read; its end comes from the germline J gene. The chain has TRBV1 and TRBJ2-1, with 10 bases lining up with TRBD1. J gave up 2 bases and V 0 bases, and 4 bases lay outside the gene matches. This CDR3 region has 17 residues. Germline V lookup: CDR1 NSQYPW, CDR2 LRSPGD (reference sequence). The CDR3 is CTCSAETGTGDYAEQFF. The CDR3 bases that were read are TGCACCTGCAGTGCAGAGACCGGGACAGGGGACTATGCT.

On this clone: Mouse gene names and germline throughout. The CDR3 goes on 4 residues after the read ends, and that part is filled in from the germline J gene. This chain connects TRBV1 to TRBJ2-3; the match to TRBD1 covers 7 bases. The CDR3 loop spans 16 amino acids. Germline CDR1 is NSQYPW and CDR2 is LRSPGD (reference sequence). The J segment lost 0 bases and the V segment lost 0 bases, leaving 3 bases of the junction unmatched. The part of the CDR3 DNA that was read is TGCACCTGCAGTGCAGAACCCAGGGGGAGTGCAGAA. It translates to CTCSAEPRGSAE. The entire CDR3 reads CTCSAEPRGSAETLYF.

Points on this clone: Mouse gene names and germline throughout. The read is 4 residues too short to cover the CDR3 end, so that end is filled in from the germline J gene. The genes are TRBV1 and TRBJ2-4, with D perhaps matching TRBD1 (7 bases). Germline loops: CDR1 NSQYPW, CDR2 LRSPGD (reference sequence). The CDR3 is 15 amino acids. The CDR3 is CTCSADRAGGNTLYF. The sequenced part of the CDR3 DNA is TGCACCTGCAGTGCAGATCGGGCAGGGGGGAAC.